The rows below give T cell receptor beta chains drawn from one sample of a study of T cell responses to AZD1222 COVID-19 vaccine. Profiling relied on immunoSEQ multiplex PCR, and the TCRdb table lists in-frame clones only, not all of them. The data hold around 50,000 clones, with 70% to 90% observed a single time. The material was peripheral blood, obtained on day 0 of AZD1222 vaccination. These receptors all come from an adult in good health. Each CDR3 is given with its conserved first and last residue. A D gene is named only where the DNA matches it firmly. Size values are once, few and many counts, or a class for expanded clones, and some rows have none.

abundance,v_gene,j_gene,d_gene,CDR3aa,CDR3nt
once,TRBV11-3,TRBJ2-1,TRBD1,CASSSGDSSYNEQFF,TGTGCCAGCAGCTCAGGGGACAGCTCCTACAATGAGCAGTTCTTC
-,TRBV2,TRBJ1-2,-,CASTQIGWLFYGYTF,TGTGCCAGCACTCAGATTGGGTGGTTATTCTATGGCTACACCTTC
-,TRBV27,TRBJ2-2,-,CASSFRRNTGELFF,TGTGCCAGCAGTTTCCGCCGGAACACCGGGGAGCTGTTTTTT
-,TRBV6-5,TRBJ1-2,TRBD1,CASSISGQNYGYTF,TGTGCCAGCAGTATATCGGGACAGAACTATGGCTACACCTTC
-,TRBV5-1,TRBJ2-7,TRBD2,CASSLEMRLAGGHVGLEQYF,TGCGCCAGCAGCTTGGAAATGAGACTAGCGGGAGGCCACGTAGGGCTCGAGCAGTACTTC
-,TRBV9,TRBJ2-7,-,CASSVVPGSYEQYF,TGTGCCAGCAGCGTAGTTCCAGGGTCCTACGAGCAGTACTTC
-,TRBV5-6,TRBJ2-1,TRBD2,CASSIFSGSSYNEQFF,TGTGCCAGCAGCATCTTTAGCGGGAGCTCCTACAATGAGCAGTTCTTC
-,TRBV5-1,TRBJ2-7,TRBD1,CASSLGTGPYEQYF,TGCGCCAGCAGCTTAGGGACAGGGCCTTACGAGCAGTACTTC
-,TRBV6-4,TRBJ2-1,-,CASSDTAAGINNEQFF,TGTGCCAGCAGTGATACCGCGGCGGGAATAAACAATGAGCAGTTCTTC
-,TRBV24-1,TRBJ2-1,TRBD1,CATSDSRSGGDEQFF,TGTGCCACCAGTGATTCGCGCTCAGGGGGCGATGAGCAGTTCTTC
-,TRBV13,TRBJ2-3,-,CASSYRSGSTDTQYF,TGTGCCAGCAGCTACCGGAGTGGGAGCACAGATACGCAGTATTTT
-,TRBV21-1,TRBJ2-7,-,CASSKLTVRVLDRRYFYEQYF,TGTGCCAGCAGCAAATTGACCGTTCGGGTTTTGGACAGAAGATATTTCTACGAGCAGTACTTC
-,TRBV7-3,TRBJ2-1,-,CASSSSDNEQFF,TGTGCCAGCAGCTCTTCCGACAATGAGCAGTTCTTC
-,TRBV18,TRBJ1-2,TRBD1,CASSPQKGQSYGYTF,TGTGCCAGCTCACCTCAAAAGGGACAGAGTTATGGCTACACCTTC
-,TRBV27,TRBJ1-2,-,CASSPGLSTANYGYTF,TGTGCCAGCAGTCCAGGACTGTCCACCGCTAACTATGGCTACACCTTC
-,TRBV19,TRBJ2-1,-,CASRLDGNSYNEQFF,TGTGCCAGTAGGCTCGACGGAAATTCCTACAATGAGCAGTTCTTC
-,TRBV5-3,TRBJ2-7,TRBD2,CARSGTPSSYEQYF,TGTGCCAGGAGCGGGACTCCGAGCTCCTACGAGCAGTACTTC
-,TRBV9,TRBJ1-3,-,CASSVAGASGNTIYF,TGTGCCAGCAGCGTAGCAGGAGCCTCTGGAAACACCATATATTTT
-,TRBV9,TRBJ1-2,TRBD1,CASSVGGQGSYYGYTF,TGTGCCAGCAGCGTAGGGGGACAGGGGTCGTACTATGGCTACACCTTC
-,TRBV7-3,TRBJ2-3,-,CASSSNARADTQYF,TGTGCCAGCAGTTCGAACGCCCGGGCAGATACGCAGTATTTT
-,TRBV3-1/TRBV3-2,TRBJ1-3,-,CASSQEGASGNTIYF,TGTGCCAGCAGCCAAGAGGGGGCTTCTGGAAACACCATATATTTT
-,TRBV18,TRBJ1-1,TRBD1,CASSPDRENTEAFF,TGTGCCAGCTCACCTGACAGGGAGAACACTGAAGCTTTCTTT
-,TRBV7-9,TRBJ1-1,-,CATAPGAMNTEAFF,TGTGCCACCGCGCCCGGAGCCATGAACACTGAAGCTTTCTTT
-,TRBV10-3,TRBJ1-2,-,CAISERAPNYGYTF,TGTGCCATCAGTGAGAGGGCCCCAAACTATGGCTACACCTTC
-,TRBV19,TRBJ2-1,-,CASSIIPPYNEQFF,TGTGCCAGTAGTATTATTCCACCCTACAATGAGCAGTTCTTC
-,TRBV6-2/TRBV6-3,TRBJ2-7,-,CASSYSRTQPVYNSYEQYF,TGTGCCAGCAGTTACTCGCGGACGCAGCCAGTCTATAACTCCTACGAGCAGTACTTC